This passage covers 23 T cell receptor beta chains from one sample sequenced in a study of patients and donors after allogeneic stem cell transplantation. TCRdb re-called the RT-PCR reads with MiXCR, one entry per CDR3 protein. The table includes 84,000 or so distinct CDR3 sequences, around 49% detected once. Specimen: blood, either unsorted or a sorted T cell fraction (not recorded which). These receptor sequences come from a human donor who was either an allogeneic HSCT recipient or a stem cell or donor lymphocyte infusion donor (not recorded which). It is not recorded whose cells these are; they may come from a transplant donor.

This chain uses TRBV27 with TRBJ1-2, with TRBD1 identical over 9 bases. The CDR3 sequence is 15 residues long. Trimming took 5 bases from V and 4 from J; bases not matched to a gene: 8. The V gene's germline CDR1 is MNHEY and CDR2 SMNVEV (reference sequence). The chain's CDR3 is CASSAGTGKIYGYTF. CDR3 nucleotides: TGTGCCAGCAGTGCCGGGACAGGGAAGATCTATGGCTACACCTTC.

This clonotype appeared once. V usage is TRBV6-5 and J usage is TRBJ1-2, with D possibly matching TRBD1 (5 bases). Germline V gene data show CDR1 as MNHEY and CDR2 as SVGAGI. V gave up 3 bases and J gave up 5 bases, with 13 bases separating them. The CDR3 consists of 14 residues. The CDR3 nucleotides are TGTGCCAGCAGTTATGGTATCGGGGGGTATGGCTACACCTTC. Its translation: CASSYGIGGYGYTF.

The chain carries TRBV5-1 and TRBJ1-2; 7 nucleotides align to TRBD1. There are 13 residues in the CDR3. The germline gives CDR1 SGHRS, CDR2 YFSETQ. J gave up 10 bases and V 0 bases, and 6 bases lay outside the gene matches. The CDR3 sequence: CASSLGPGGDYTF. CDR3 DNA: TGCGCCAGCAGCTTGGGCCCAGGGGGAGACTACACCTTC.

The chain links TRBV6-5 to TRBJ1-2; D is perhaps TRBD1 (5 bases). The V gene's germline CDR1 is MNHEY and CDR2 SVGAGI. This CDR3 is 15 amino acids long. Trimming pared 7 bases from V and 4 bases from J, leaving 19 bases between. CDR3 amino acids: CASISRGTAPYGYTF. In DNA form, the CDR3 reads TGTGCCAGCATTAGTCGGGGCACGGCCCCCTATGGCTACACCTTC.

This chain uses TRBV6-2 or TRBV6-3 with TRBJ1-4, with D unclear. This CDR3 region has 15 residues. Between the trimmed V and J ends, which lost 5 bases and 6 bases, there was a span of 16 bases. CDR1 and CDR2 (germline): MNHEY, SVGEGT. The CDR3 sequence: CASSDPVGIDEKLFF. In DNA, the CDR3 is TGTGCCAGCAGTGACCCCGTCGGGATTGATGAAAAACTGTTTTTT.

The chain carries TRBV3-1 and TRBJ1-5, with TRBD1 matching 9 bases. CDR1 and CDR2 (germline): LGHDT, YNNKEL (reference sequence). The CDR3 has 14 amino acids. V lost 0 bases and J lost 6; bases outside the gene matches: 0. CDR3 amino acids: CASSQETGGQPQHF. The CDR3 DNA sequence: TGTGCCAGCAGCCAAGAGACAGGGGGTCAGCCCCAGCATTTT.

The chain recombines TRBV28 with TRBJ1-5; D not certain. CDR1 and CDR2 (germline): MDHEN, SYDVKM. CDR3 length: 17 amino acids. Trimming shortened V by 6 bases and J by 5 bases, and 23 bases separated the two germline ends. The CDR3 nucleotides read TGTGCCAGCAGGCCCCGTATATTGGACCTACTCCATCAGCCCCAGCATTTT. Residues: CASRPRILDLLHQPQHF.

This chain uses TRBV3-2 with TRBJ1-3; the table's D call, TRBD1, has no DNA check behind it. TRBV3-2 counts as a pseudogene. The CDR3 spans 18 residues. The CDR3 sequence is CASSQDPGQGDSGNTIYF. The CDR3 DNA reads TGTGCCAGCAGCCAAGACCCAGGACAGGGGGACTCTGGAAACACCATATATTTT.

The V call is TRBV7-8, the J call TRBJ2-3, with 13 bases identical to TRBD2. The CDR3 spans 16 residues. The J segment lost 4 bases and the V segment lost 5 bases, leaving 6 bases of the junction unmatched. Germline V gene data show CDR1 as SGHVS and CDR2 as FQNEAQ. The CDR3 DNA is TGTGCCAGCAGCCCACTAGCGGGAGGGCCTTCAGATACGCAGTATTTT. This translates into CASSPLAGGPSDTQYF.

This clonotype turned up a few times. The CDR3 region has the DNA TGCAGTGCCCCCCGCGGTACTGAAGCTTTCTTT. It codes for CSAPRGTEAFF. The genes are TRBV20-1 and TRBJ1-1; D call uncertain. V dropped 6 bases and J dropped 5 bases, with 10 bases sitting between them. CDR3 length: 11 residues. Germline CDR1 DFQATT, CDR2 SNEGSKA (reference sequence).

The V and J genes are TRBV28 and TRBJ2-7; D unresolved. CDR1 and CDR2 (germline): MDHEN, SYDVKM. The CDR3 is 11 amino acids. Between the trimmed V and J ends, which lost 5 bases and 12 bases, there was a span of 14 bases. The CDR3 DNA is TGTGCCAGCAGTAACGATAATCCTCCGTACTTC. It codes for CASSNDNPPYF.

The chain carries TRBV10-3 and TRBJ2-3; TRBD2 might be the D (6 bases). Germline assignment: CDR1 ENHRY and CDR2 SYGVKD. The germline V and J ends were trimmed by 3 bases and 2 bases, with 12 bases remaining between them. This CDR3 spans 15 amino acids. CDR3 amino acids: CAISDGVAATDTQYF. The DNA of the CDR3 is TGTGCCATCAGTGATGGGGTAGCGGCCACAGATACGCAGTATTTT.

This chain connects TRBV14 to TRBJ1-3, with a possible D match to TRBD1 (5 bases). The CDR3 has 15 amino acids. V lost 3 bases, J lost 3 bases, and 12 bases lay in between. The V gene's germline CDR1 is SGHDN and CDR2 FVKESK. The CDR3 sequence is CASSHRVVLGNTIYF. In DNA, the CDR3 is TGTGCCAGCAGCCACAGGGTGGTACTTGGAAACACCATATATTTT.

The J gene is TRBJ1-4, the V gene TRBV12-3 or TRBV12-4; no clear D gene. Trimming shortened V by 6 bases and J by 6 bases, and 14 bases separated the two germline ends. The CDR3 totals 14 residues. CDR3 DNA sequence: TGTGCCAGCAGCCTGTGGGGAGGTTATGAAAAACTGTTTTTT. Translating it yields CASSLWGGYEKLFF.

The genes are TRBV7-9 and TRBJ2-1; D is ambiguous. The CDR3 is made up of 16 amino acids. From germline, CDR1 is SEHNR and CDR2 FQNEAQ (reference sequence). V lost 5 bases, J lost 3 bases, and 17 bases lay in between. CDR3 in DNA: TGTGCCAGCAGCCCTCTGAGTAGTAAGGTCTACAATGAGCAGTTCTTC. The encoded protein is CASSPLSSKVYNEQFF. Drawing the rest from reference TRBV7-9 and TRBJ2-1, the complete variable domain is DTGVSQNPRHKITKRGQNVTFRCDPISEHNRLYWYRQTLGQGPEFLTYFQNEAQLEKSRLLSDRFSAERPKGSFSTLEIQRTEQGDSAMYLCASSPLSSKVYNEQFFGPGTRLTVL.

The gene calls are TRBV7-2 and TRBJ1-2, with 8 bases aligning to TRBD1. The germline gives CDR1 SGHTA, CDR2 FQGNSA. The CDR3 covers 14 residues. The junction had 4 bases not matched to a gene; V was cut back by 5 bases and J by 2 bases. This CDR3 is CASSPGQGNYGYTF. For the CDR3, the DNA is TGTGCCAGCAGCCCTGGACAGGGCAACTATGGCTACACCTTC.

The chain has TRBV7-9 and TRBJ1-2, with a tentative D call TRBD1 (6 bases). The germline V and J ends were trimmed by 3 bases and 4 bases, with 18 bases remaining between them. Germline CDR1 SEHNR, CDR2 FQNEAQ (reference sequence). The CDR3 is 16 residues long. Here the CDR3 reads CASSFRGSTPSYGYTF. CDR3 coding DNA: TGTGCCAGCAGCTTCAGGGGTAGTACCCCTTCCTATGGCTACACCTTC.

This clonotype was seen more than once but under ten times. The chain uses TRBV15 and TRBJ1-5; D is unresolved. From germline, CDR1 is LNHNV and CDR2 YYDKDF (reference sequence). With 0 bases removed from V and 3 bases from J, the gap between germline ends came to 3 bases. The CDR3 is 13 residues long. CDR3 sequence (DNA): TGTGCCACCAGCAGAGAATACAATCAGCCCCAGCATTTT. This sequence encodes CATSREYNQPQHF.

The chain employs TRBV7-2 and TRBJ1-6; unclear D gene. The CDR3 is made up of 15 amino acids. Germline V gene lookup returns CDR1 SGHTA and CDR2 FQGNSA. V lost 2 bases and J lost 10, with 15 bases in between. CDR3 in amino acids: CASSLIRDGVSPLHF. In DNA form, the CDR3 reads TGTGCCAGCAGCTTAATACGCGACGGGGTCTCACCCCTCCACTTT.

With respect to this clonotype: A read error may account for a junction end that differs from germline. V usage is TRBV6-2 or TRBV6-3 and J usage is TRBJ1-1, with D possibly TRBD1 on 5 matching bases. CDR1 is MNHEY, CDR2 SVGEGT, per germline. The CDR3 sequence is 15 residues long. As DNA, the CDR3 is TGTGCCAGCAGTTACCTCCGAGGGGCTACTCCTGACGCTTTCTTT. Translated: CASSYLRGATPDAFF.

The chain has TRBV28 and TRBJ1-1; 8 bases map to TRBD1. V was clipped by 4 bases and J by 1 base; unmatched bases: 5. Germline assignment: CDR1 MDHEN and CDR2 SYDVKM. The CDR3 consists of 15 residues. DNA for the CDR3: TGTGCCAGCAGTTCTCAGGGGGCCGCGAACACTGAAGCTTTCTTT. Its protein is CASSSQGAANTEAFF.

The chain is built from TRBV9 and TRBJ1-1, with D uncertain. Germline V gene sequence: CDR1 SGDLS, CDR2 YYNGEE. This CDR3 is 13 amino acids long. Trimming pared 0 bases from V and 3 bases from J, leaving 6 bases between. The DNA for the CDR3 is TGTGCCAGCAGCGTAGCCCCCGACACTGAAGCTTTCTTT. It codes for CASSVAPDTEAFF.

The chain is built from TRBV28 and TRBJ2-5; D is perhaps TRBD1 or TRBD2 (5 bases each). Germline CDR1 reads MDHEN; CDR2 reads SYDVKM. CDR3 length: 18 amino acids. Trimming cost V 3 bases and J 2 bases, with 22 bases left between them. For the CDR3, the DNA is TGTGCCAGCAGTTTGGGACCTTGGGGCCTTCGTTTTCAAGAGACCCAGTACTTC. The encoded protein is CASSLGPWGLRFQETQYF.